This paragraph covers one T cell receptor beta chain sequence. Its specificity is not known. The entry originates in a study of cytomegalovirus exposure and HLA in healthy donors. Turning to the study itself: For the roughly 390 genotyped donors, 75% to 90% fell within the Caucasian-associated ancestry cluster.

Regarding the study as a whole: Across HLA loci, a later analysis found differing TCR association rates, with DRB1 most and HLA-C fewest. Reported results showed that the classifier diagnosed cytomegalovirus status with high specificity and sensitivity.

Both 60 Vbeta primers and 13 Jbeta primers went into the PCR. Method: immunoSEQ multiplex PCR; TCRdb's copy keeps in-frame clones and lacks some. The sample lists roughly 150,000 clones; about three quarters were seen once. The clonotype was recovered from a man aged 18 to 35 in good health and CMV-seropositive. Material for sequencing was PBMCs.

CDR3 loop: CSAGDPQRAFF. DNA of the CDR3: TGCAGCGCAGGGGACCCTCAGAGAGCTTTCTTT. This chain connects TRBV20-1 to TRBJ1-1; D might be TRBD1 (6 bases). The CDR3 is 11 residues long. Germline CDR1 DFQATT, CDR2 SNEGSKA (reference sequence).